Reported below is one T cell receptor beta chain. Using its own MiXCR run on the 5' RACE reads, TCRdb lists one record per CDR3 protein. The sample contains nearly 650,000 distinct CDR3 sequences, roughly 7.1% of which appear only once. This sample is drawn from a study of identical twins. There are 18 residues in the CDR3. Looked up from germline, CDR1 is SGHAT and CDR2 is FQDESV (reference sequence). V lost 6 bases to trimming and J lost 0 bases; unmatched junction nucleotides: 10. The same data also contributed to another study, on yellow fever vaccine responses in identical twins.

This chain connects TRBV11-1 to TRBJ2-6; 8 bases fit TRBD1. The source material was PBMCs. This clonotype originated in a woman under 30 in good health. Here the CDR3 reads CASRTPGQASSGANVLTF. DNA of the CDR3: TGTGCCAGCAGGACACCGGGACAGGCGAGCTCTGGGGCCAACGTCCTGACTTTC.